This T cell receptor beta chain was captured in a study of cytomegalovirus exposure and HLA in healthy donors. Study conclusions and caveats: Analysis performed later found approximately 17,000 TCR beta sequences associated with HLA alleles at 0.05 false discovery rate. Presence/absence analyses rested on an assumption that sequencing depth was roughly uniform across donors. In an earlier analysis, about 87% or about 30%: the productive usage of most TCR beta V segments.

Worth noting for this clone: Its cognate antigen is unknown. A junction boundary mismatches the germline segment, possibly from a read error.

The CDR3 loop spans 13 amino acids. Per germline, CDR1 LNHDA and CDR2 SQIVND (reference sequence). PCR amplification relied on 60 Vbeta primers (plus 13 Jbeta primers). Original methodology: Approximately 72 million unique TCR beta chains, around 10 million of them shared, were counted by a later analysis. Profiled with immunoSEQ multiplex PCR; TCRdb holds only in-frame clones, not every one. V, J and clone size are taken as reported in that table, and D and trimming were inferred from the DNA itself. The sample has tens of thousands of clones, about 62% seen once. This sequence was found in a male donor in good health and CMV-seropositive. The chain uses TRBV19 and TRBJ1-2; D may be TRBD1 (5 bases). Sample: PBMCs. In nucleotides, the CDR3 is TGTGCCAGCGCGTTGGGGGGGAACTATGGCTCCAACTTC. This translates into CASALGGNYGSNF.